The entry below gives a single TCR beta chain sequence along with its context. The antigen remains undetermined. This entry is derived from a study of T cells in Graves' hyperthyroidism and ophthalmopathy. Overall study context: At the time of initial diagnosis and before any treatment, peripheral blood was collected. Notes on the study in general: Clonotypes that were expanded in thyroid above 0.001 mostly appeared in blood too.

Researchers amplified the TCR beta CDR3 regions from RNA transcripts. Initially, a first-round RT-PCR of the TCR CDR3 employed the HTBI primer set. TCRdb re-called the multiplex PCR reads through MiXCR, storing one row per CDR3 protein. The sample consists of fewer than 40,000 distinct CDR3 sequences, 52% of them appearing once. The germline V gene encodes CDR1 SGDLS and CDR2 YYNGEE. J lost 4 bases, V lost 4 bases, and 9 bases had no gene match. The CDR3 spans 17 residues. Lactation, pregnancy, other autoimmune disease or uncontrolled infection led to exclusion of patients. The study based diagnoses on clinical symptoms, serum thyroxine and TRAb, thyroid ultrasound and orbital computed tomography.

This clonotype originated in a man between 40 and 49 years old with Graves' ophthalmopathy. This sequence joins TRBV9 and TRBJ2-3; 13 positions match TRBD2. Sequenced sample: blood. The CDR3 sequence: CASSFRTSGSRADTQYF. DNA for the CDR3: TGTGCCAGCAGCTTCAGGACTAGCGGGAGTCGTGCAGATACGCAGTATTTT.